The 27 T cell receptor beta chains listed next were all sequenced from one sample in a study of shared clonotypes between healthy human individuals. Assay used: immunoSEQ multiplex PCR; TCRdb lists only in-frame clones, some missing. The sample lists 470,000 or so clones; about 85% were seen once. Sequenced: PBMCs. The receptors stem from a woman in her 40s in good health. Some clones in this sample may be carry-over from other donors' samples.

The chain uses TRBV15 and TRBJ2-7; 7 nucleotides agree with TRBD2. This CDR3 contains 15 residues. Germline CDR1 is LNHNV and CDR2 is YYDKDF (reference sequence). The ends lost 1 base at V and 0 bases at J; junction bases unmatched: 3. The CDR3 DNA is TGTGCCACCAGCAGAGGCGGGGGAACCTCCTACGAGCAGTACTTC. Translated: CATSRGGGTSYEQYF. Based on the CDR3 plus reference TRBV15 and TRBJ2-7, the full variable domain is DAMVIQNPRYQVTQFGKPVTLSCSQTLNHNVMYWYQQKSSQAPKLLFHYYDKDFNNEADTPDNFQSRRPNTSFCFLDIRSPGLGDTAMYLCATSRGGGTSYEQYFGPGTRLTVT.

The chain employs TRBV5-6 and TRBJ1-5, with TRBD1 identical over 9 bases. CDR3 length equals 15 residues. Trimming at V came to 4 bases and at J to 3 bases, leaving 5 bases not matched to a gene. In germline, CDR1 is SGHDT, CDR2 YYEEEE. The CDR3 loop is CASSPGQGPNQPQHF. For the CDR3, the DNA is TGTGCCAGCAGCCCCGGACAGGGGCCCAATCAGCCCCAGCATTTT.

This chain joins TRBV28 and TRBJ2-1; tentatively, D is TRBD2 (5 bases). The germline V and J ends were trimmed by 5 bases and 3 bases, with 17 bases remaining between them. The length of the CDR3 is 16 residues. Germline V CDR1 and CDR2: MDHEN, SYDVKM. CDR3 amino acids: CASSGPEDSRYNEQFF. The CDR3, as DNA: TGTGCCAGCAGTGGCCCTGAGGACTCGCGCTACAATGAGCAGTTCTTC.

Details on this clone: This probably arose from a read error, given a far larger clone one base away. Other DNA sequences in this specimen translate into the identical CDR3. The V gene is TRBV7-3, the J gene TRBJ2-2; the D gene is possibly TRBD2 (5 bases). The CDR3 runs to 14 residues. The ends were cut back, 5 bases at V and 5 bases at J, with 12 bases in the middle. Germline V CDR1 and CDR2: SGHTA, FQGTGA. In nucleotides, the CDR3 is TGTGCCAGCAGCCCTGACTACCGTACCGGGGAGCTGTTTTTT. Translating gives CASSPDYRTGELFF.

The J gene is TRBJ2-7, the V gene TRBV7-9; 7 positions match TRBD1. The CDR3 contains 14 residues. In germline, CDR1 is SEHNR, CDR2 FQNEAQ (reference sequence). V dropped 5 bases and J dropped 4; count of bases not matched to a gene: 8. Here the CDR3 reads CASSRPGQLYEQYF. The CDR3 coding sequence is TGTGCCAGCAGCCGACCGGGACAGCTATACGAGCAGTACTTC. Complete variable domain (other parts from reference TRBV7-9 and TRBJ2-7): DTGVSQNPRHKITKRGQNVTFRCDPISEHNRLYWYRQTLGQGPEFLTYFQNEAQLEKSRLLSDRFSAERPKGSFSTLEIQRTEQGDSAMYLCASSRPGQLYEQYFGPGTRLTVT.

This clone occurred once. V and J are TRBV18 and TRBJ2-7; possible D gene TRBD1, 6 bases. The CDR3 covers 13 residues. Trimming stripped 5 bases from V and 2 bases from J, with 10 bases between. Germline V gene lookup returns CDR1 KGHSH and CDR2 LQKENI. In DNA, the CDR3 is TGTGCCAGCTCATCCGGACAGACCTACGAGCAGTACTTC. This translates into CASSSGQTYEQYF. The full variable domain, rest sourced from reference TRBV18 and TRBJ2-7, is NAGVMQNPRHLVRRRGQEARLRCSPMKGHSHVYWYRQLPEEGLKFMVYLQKENIIDESGMPKERFSAEFPKEGPSILRIQQVVRGDSAAYFCASSSGQTYEQYFGPGTRLTVT.

Details on this clone: A far larger clone lies a single base away; this is likely a read error. The chain combines TRBV14 with TRBJ2-2; D is undetermined. The CDR3 runs 14 residues. Germline V gene data show CDR1 as SGHDN and CDR2 as FVKESK. The CDR3 nucleotides read TGTGCCAGCAACCAAGTGTGGAGCACCGGGGAGCTGTTTTTT. Protein: CASNQVWSTGELFF.

For this clone: With only one base between it and a far larger clone, this is likely a read error. At the DNA level, this CDR3 is encoded by other sequences in the same sample as well. V is TRBV5-1 and J is TRBJ2-7; 11 bases map to TRBD2. This CDR3 comprises 16 residues. Per germline, CDR1 SGHRS and CDR2 YFSETQ. Unmatched junction bases numbered 7, after V lost 4 bases and J lost 1 base. CDR3 nucleotide sequence: TGCGCCAGCAGCCCGACTACTAGCGGGAGATCCTACGAGCAGTACTTC. This encodes CASSPTTSGRSYEQYF.

On this clone: This likely reflects a read error, since a far larger clone is one base away. The CDR3: CASSDRVNQSQHF. CDR3 DNA: TGTGCCAGCAGTGACAGGGTTAATCAGTCCCAGCATTTT. This chain links TRBV6-1 with TRBJ1-5, with TRBD1 as a possible D gene (5 bases). There are 13 residues in the CDR3. Germline lookup yields CDR1 MNHNS and CDR2 SASEGT.

The chain employs TRBV28 and TRBJ2-7; TRBD2 is a possible D gene (5 bases). V was clipped by 5 bases and J by 6 bases, with 17 bases between them. This CDR3 spans 14 amino acids. Germline V CDR1 and CDR2: MDHEN, SYDVKM. CDR3 protein: CASSPLGGLFEQYF. The CDR3 DNA is TGTGCCAGCAGTCCGTTAGGCGGACTTTTCGAGCAGTACTTC.

This clone appeared many times. At the DNA level, this CDR3 is encoded by other sequences in the same sample as well. The rearrangement joins TRBV6-5 to TRBJ2-5; unclear D gene. This CDR3 region has 14 residues. Germline CDR1 and CDR2: MNHEY and SVGAGI. V was shortened by 2 bases and J by 0 bases, with 7 bases between the two germline ends. CDR3: CASSYLRNQETQYF. In nucleotides, the CDR3 is TGTGCCAGCAGTTACCTGCGGAACCAAGAGACCCAGTACTTC.

This clone was detected many times. Different DNA sequences within this sample yield the same CDR3. The chain has TRBV29-1 and TRBJ1-1; a possible D gene is TRBD1 (5 bases). The length of the CDR3 is 12 residues. Germline V gives CDR1 SQVTM, CDR2 ANQGSEA. Trimming removed 7 bases from V and 7 bases from J, with 16 bases in between. The CDR3 DNA follows: TGCAGCGGGGCGAGAGGGGCCAATGAAGCTTTCTTT. Encoded protein: CSGARGANEAFF.

Many counts were recorded for this clone. The chain combines TRBV7-2 with TRBJ2-5; D is unresolved. V was cut by 1 base and J by 4 bases, with 7 bases left in between. The germline gives CDR1 SGHTA, CDR2 FQGNSA. CDR3 length: 13 residues. As DNA, the CDR3 is TGTGCCAGCAGCTTAGTGTGGGCAGAGACCCAGTACTTC. Translation gives CASSLVWAETQYF.

As regards this clone: A read error is the likely source, as a far larger clone sits one nucleotide away. This CDR3 reads CASRHTGTSNYGYTF. The CDR3 nucleotides read TGTGCCAGCAGGCACACCGGGACTTCTAACTATGGCTACACCTTC. The chain links TRBV6-6 to TRBJ1-2; TRBD1 might be the D (5 bases). Germline V gene data show CDR1 as MNHNY and CDR2 as SVGAGI (reference sequence). The CDR3 consists of 15 residues. V lost 6 bases and J 0 bases, leaving 14 bases between the germline ends.

In its sample, this clone was seen once. The J gene is TRBJ2-7, the V gene TRBV28; the D is unclear. Trimming removed 2 bases from V and 2 bases from J, with 10 bases in between. Germline V lookup: CDR1 MDHEN, CDR2 SYDVKM. The CDR3 runs 14 residues. CDR3 DNA sequence: TGTGCCAGCAGTTTACCGCGGAAGGCCTACGAGCAGTACTTC. As protein: CASSLPRKAYEQYF.

Concerning this clone: A far larger clone is one base from this, pointing to a likely read error. The rearrangement links TRBV6-1 to TRBJ1-5; 8 bases fit TRBD1. The germline V gene has CDR1 MNHNS and CDR2 SASEGT. With 4 bases clipped from V and 6 bases from J, the junction kept 8 bases outside the gene matches. CDR3 length: 15 amino acids. The CDR3 bases are TGTGCCAGCAGTGGGCGGACAGGGCATAGTCAGCCCCAGCATTTT. It yields the protein CASSGRTGHSQPQHF.

To note about this clone: A far larger clone is a single base away, which makes a read error likely. Other DNA sequences in the sample encode the same CDR3. CDR3 in DNA: TGTGCCAGCAGCGCCTATCTAGGTGATGGCTACACCTTC. Protein product: CASSAYLGDGYTF. The chain employs TRBV7-9 and TRBJ1-2, with D unresolved. V lost 5 bases to trimming and J lost 6 bases, with 13 bases between them. Per the germline V gene, CDR1 is SEHNR and CDR2 is FQNEAQ (reference sequence). The CDR3 covers 13 residues. Supplemented by reference TRBV7-9 and TRBJ1-2, the full variable domain reads DTGVSQNPRHKITKRGQNVTFRCDPISEHNRLYWYRQTLGQGPEFLTYFQNEAQLEKSRLLSDRFSAERPKGSFSTLEIQRTEQGDSAMYLCASSAYLGDGYTFGSGTRLTVV.

This clone occurred many times. V is TRBV30 and J is TRBJ1-5; D is undetermined. V gave up 5 bases and J gave up 6 bases, with 14 bases separating them. The CDR3 loop spans 13 amino acids. The V gene's germline CDR1 is GTSNPN and CDR2 SVGIG (reference sequence). CDR3 DNA: TGTGCCTGGTCGGGCGGGGATGGTCAGCCCCAGCATTTT. It yields the protein CAWSGGDGQPQHF.

The chain employs TRBV5-4 and TRBJ2-5; 8 bases map to TRBD2. Germline V gene data show CDR1 as SGHNT and CDR2 as YYREEE (reference sequence). V trimming: 0 bases; J trimming: 5 bases; junction bases outside the gene matches: 9. The CDR3 runs to 16 residues. The CDR3: CASSLADGRAGETQYF. CDR3 bases: TGTGCCAGCAGCTTGGCCGACGGGAGGGCCGGGGAGACCCAGTACTTC.

V and J are TRBV7-6 and TRBJ1-1; tentative D call: TRBD1 (5 bases). V lost 5 bases to trimming and J lost 2 bases, with 18 bases between them. The germline V gene has CDR1 SGHVS and CDR2 FNYEAQ. The CDR3 contains 16 residues. The CDR3 loop reads CASSLPPGTANTEAFF. CDR3 bases: TGTGCCAGCAGCCTGCCCCCCGGGACGGCAAACACTGAAGCTTTCTTT.

The CDR3 spells CASSSPRQGRATQYF. DNA for the CDR3: TGTGCCAGCAGTTCTCCTAGACAGGGGAGGGCTACGCAGTATTTT. This chain uses TRBV28 with TRBJ2-3; perhaps TRBD1 as D (8 bases). The CDR3 spans 15 residues. CDR1 MDHEN and CDR2 SYDVKM come from the germline V gene. The germline V and J ends were trimmed by 4 bases and 8 bases, with 19 bases remaining between them.

About this clone itself: A far larger clone is a single base away, which makes a read error likely. Other nucleotide sequences from this sample produce the same CDR3. The rearrangement joins TRBV9 to TRBJ2-2; D ambiguous. In germline, CDR1 is SGDLS, CDR2 YYNGEE. The CDR3 length is 13 residues. CDR3 DNA sequence: TGCGCCAGCAGCCCTACAAACACCGGGGAGCTGTTTTTT. Translation gives CASSPTNTGELFF.

This chain joins TRBV2 and TRBJ1-5; 8 bases align to TRBD1. The CDR3 covers 15 residues. Germline V gene data show CDR1 as SNHLY and CDR2 as FYNNEI. V lost 3 bases to trimming and J lost 4 bases; unmatched junction nucleotides: 5. In DNA form, the CDR3 reads TGTGCCAGCAGTGACCGGACAGGGAAAAATCAGCCCCAGCATTTT. Its protein is CASSDRTGKNQPQHF.

The chain carries TRBV5-1 and TRBJ1-1, with a weak D call TRBD1 (5 bases). From germline, CDR1 is SGHRS and CDR2 YFSETQ. Trimming shortened V by 4 bases and J by 11 bases, and 18 bases separated the two germline ends. The CDR3 is made up of 13 amino acids. The DNA for the CDR3 is TGCGCCAGCAGCGTACTGGGACTTTCGGCTGCTTTCTTT. Translation gives CASSVLGLSAAFF.

In this sample, this clone turned up a few times. A far more abundant clone sits one base away, making this likely a read error. The V call is TRBV5-1, the J call TRBJ1-1; 9 nucleotides match TRBD1. This CDR3 comprises 13 residues. After removal of 4 bases from V and 5 bases from J, the junction contained 3 bases not matched to a gene. Germline CDR1 and CDR2: SGHRS and YFSETQ. The CDR3 nucleotides are TGCGCCAGCAGCCCAGGGACAGGGACTGAAGCTTTCTTT. Translating gives CASSPGTGTEAFF.

This chain connects TRBV2 to TRBJ1-1; weak D call: TRBD1 (6 bases). With 5 bases removed from V and 7 bases from J, the gap between germline ends came to 14 bases. This CDR3 is built from 13 residues. The germline CDR1 and CDR2 sequences are SNHLY and FYNNEI. CDR3 sequence: CASSQQGGGEAFF. The DNA for the CDR3 is TGTGCCAGCAGTCAACAGGGCGGTGGTGAAGCTTTCTTT.

About this clone itself: This specimen includes other DNA sequences encoding the same CDR3. This sequence joins TRBV4-3 and TRBJ2-4; TRBD2 agrees at 9 bases. The CDR3 runs to 14 residues. V trimming: 0 bases; J trimming: 7 bases; junction bases outside the gene matches: 1. In germline, CDR1 is LGHNA, CDR2 YSLEER. The CDR3 loop reads CASSQELAGNIQYF. The DNA of the CDR3 is TGCGCCAGCAGCCAAGAACTAGCGGGCAACATTCAGTACTTC.